This T cell receptor beta chain is drawn from a study of blood T cell repertoires in COVID-19 (dated by TCRdb to 2019 to 2021). Some background on the complete study: The collaborator samples originated in the United States, Italy and Spain and spanned the acute and convalescent phases of COVID-19. Where available, HLA class I and class II types were obtained from metadata supplied by the sample provider rather than from assay-based typing. A de-identified subject ID, COVID-19 status, age in years and sex were almost always included in the sample metadata. A freely available public database, intended as a resource for researchers studying the immune response to SARS-CoV-2, is where the repertoires were released. The material from the prospective study consisted of cDNA or gDNA derived from T cells, B-cell-depleted T cells, or PBMCs. Subjects who had been exposed to COVID-19, were actively infected with it, or had recovered from it provided the deeply sampled blood TCRbeta repertoires that made up the dataset. Samples came from the ongoing ImmuneRACE study (first 160 participants) plus 1,254 subjects from 6 global collaborators. Findings and caveats that apply to the study as a whole: How much clinical and demographic metadata was included differed by source and by participant, and the metadata was provided uncurated.

CDR1 KGHSH and CDR2 LQKENI are derived from the germline V gene. The CDR3 spans 16 residues, from the cysteine through the phenylalanine. Solely the CDR3 DNA is kept, with 48 bases framed from the first base. Ends trimmed: V by 1 base, J by 8 bases; bases unmatched to a gene: 6. The immunoSEQ Assay, a bias-controlled multiplex PCR, was used to amplify TCRbeta CDR3 regions from genomic DNA. The paper's data handling went like this. The number of nucleated cells in each sample was estimated from the amplification of reference gene primers within the assay. Sequence reads were collapsed and filtered to measure the absolute abundance of every unique TCRbeta CDR3 rearrangement. For each sample, productive Simpson clonality was calculated by taking the square root of Simpson's diversity index across productive rearrangements. In its TCRdb copy, this immuneACCESS table keeps in-frame sequences only and misses some clones. Where compared with another copy, unresolved V genes explain less than half of these, and the others have no known cause. The V and J calls and clone size are taken from that table; D and trimming were inferred from the DNA. This sample lists 400,000 to 450,000 clones; approximately 89% were detected once. The ten largest make up roughly 1.6% of the sample.

At one collaborating source in Seattle, patients were enrolled during active infection and were followed longitudinally through the course of disease. Each collaborating institution followed its own protocols to collect whole blood in K2EDTA tubes. Collaborator samples were shipped for TCRbeta analysis as frozen whole blood, isolated PBMCs, or DNA extracted from either sample type. A note on this clone: Which antigen it targets is not known. No much larger clone is present one base from it, and per-base qualities are unavailable.

The source is a woman between 35 and 50 years old with COVID-19, enrolled during active disease. What was sequenced was peripheral blood. The chain uses TRBV18 and TRBJ1-6, with 9 junctional bases fitting TRBD1. The nucleotides are TGTGCCAGCTCACCACAGGACAGGGGAAGGGATTCACCCCTCCACTTT. Its product reads: CASSPQDRGRDSPLHF.